This T cell receptor (beta chain) came from a study of OX40 agonist ivuxolimab in advanced cancers. For the study at large: Administration of intravenous ivuxolimab to patients occurred every 2 weeks at 0.01 to 10 mg/kg. Previous treatment with anti-PD-1, anti-PD-L1 or anti-CTLA-4 therapy was allowed; about 37% had received some.

Germline loops: CDR1 DFQATT, CDR2 SNEGSKA (reference sequence). V shed 5 bases and J 7 bases; nucleotides not matched to a gene: 3. This CDR3 is built from 11 residues. Sequencing used immunoSEQ multiplex PCR; TCRdb keeps in-frame clones, though not all of them. The sample includes roughly 60,000 clones, roughly 89% of them seen just once. The sample was CD4+ or CD8+ T cells sorted from blood, taken in a trial of the OX40 agonist ivuxolimab. The origin of this receptor is an adult with an advanced solid tumor such as melanoma, head and neck, liver or kidney cancer. This rearrangement joins TRBV20-1 to TRBJ2-3; 7 nucleotides agree with TRBD1. CDR3 coding DNA: TGCAGTGCTCACAGGGGTAATACGCAGTATTTT. Encoded protein: CSAHRGNTQYF.